This TCR beta chain is drawn from a study of OX40 agonist ivuxolimab in advanced cancers. Turning to the study itself: Participants averaged about 66 years of age (range about 23 to 80) and were under 90% male. Enrollees could have had prior anti-PD-1, anti-PD-L1 or anti-CTLA-4 therapy, which more than 30% had received. Three partial responders included one hepatocellular carcinoma patient and two cutaneous melanoma patients.

Assay: immunoSEQ multiplex PCR; the TCRdb copy retains only in-frame clones and omits some. Of around 50,000 clones listed, approximately 90% were seen once; the top ten hold 25% to 40%. The CDR3 covers 12 residues. V lost 7 bases, J lost 1 base, and 11 bases lay in between. Germline CDR1 and CDR2: SQVTM and ANQGSEA. This sequence joins TRBV29-1 and TRBJ2-7; perhaps TRBD1 as D (5 bases). The sequence was collected from an adult with an advanced solid tumor such as melanoma, head and neck, liver or kidney cancer. Material: CD4+ or CD8+ T cells sorted from blood, obtained in a trial of the OX40 agonist ivuxolimab. CDR3 nucleotide sequence: TGCAGCGCATCTCAGGGATCCTACGAGCAGTACTTC. This encodes CSASQGSYEQYF.